This T cell receptor (beta chain) was captured by sequencing in a study of cytomegalovirus exposure and HLA in healthy donors. Study-wide background: According to later analysis, the same platform produced the 130 or so validation and about 630 first-cohort repertoires.

The CDR3 spans 17 residues. Germline trimming cut 3 bases from V and 1 base from J; bases unmatched to any gene: 7. The V gene's germline CDR1 is SGHKS and CDR2 YYEKEE (reference sequence). TCRdb's table, derived via immunoSEQ multiplex PCR, lists solely in-frame clones and lacks some. The sample consists of about 120,000 clones, roughly nine tenths of them appearing once. The donors were members of the validation cohort comprising some 120 subjects, separate from the approximately 670-subject first cohort. The specimen was PBMCs. This chain joins TRBV5-5 and TRBJ1-2; TRBD1 aligns across 12 bases. The clonotype comes from a woman under 30 in good health and CMV-seronegative. In nucleotides, the CDR3 is TGTGCCAGCAGCTCGGGGGACAGGGGGCAACTTAACTATGGCTACACCTTC. Protein: CASSSGDRGQLNYGYTF.